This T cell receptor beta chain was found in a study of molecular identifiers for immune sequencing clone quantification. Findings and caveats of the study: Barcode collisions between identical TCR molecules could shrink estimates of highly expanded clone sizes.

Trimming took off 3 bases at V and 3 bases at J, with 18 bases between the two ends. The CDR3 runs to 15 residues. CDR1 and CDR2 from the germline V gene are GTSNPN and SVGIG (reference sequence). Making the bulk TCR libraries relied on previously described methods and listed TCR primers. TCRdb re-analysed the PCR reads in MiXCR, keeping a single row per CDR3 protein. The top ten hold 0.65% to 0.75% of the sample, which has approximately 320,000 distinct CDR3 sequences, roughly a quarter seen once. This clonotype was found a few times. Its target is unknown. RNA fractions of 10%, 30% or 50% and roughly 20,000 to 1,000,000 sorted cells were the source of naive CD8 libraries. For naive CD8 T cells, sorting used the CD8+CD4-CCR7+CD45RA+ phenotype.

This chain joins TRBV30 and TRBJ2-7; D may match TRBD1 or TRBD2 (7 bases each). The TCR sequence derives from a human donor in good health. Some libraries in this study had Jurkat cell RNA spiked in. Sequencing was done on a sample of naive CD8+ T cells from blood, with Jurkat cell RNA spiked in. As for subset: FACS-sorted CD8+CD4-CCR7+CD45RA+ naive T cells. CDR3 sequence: CAWRERDSSFYEQYF. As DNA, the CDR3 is TGTGCCTGGAGAGAGCGGGACAGTTCCTTCTACGAGCAGTACTTC.